The 23 T cell receptor beta chains below come from one sample, sequenced in a study of shared clonotypes between healthy human individuals (TCRdb year 2020). Library construction relied on the immunoSEQ multiplex PCR assay. TCRdb took over this immuneACCESS table, retaining in-frame rearrangements with V and J assigned. Such tables are incomplete; in checked studies, under half of the missing clones stem from an unresolved V gene, and the remainder is unexplained. Within this sample are roughly 2.5 million clones, with about 92% of them counted one time only. 0.13% to 0.15% of the sample lies in the top ten. Specimen: naive CD4+ T cells sorted from blood. Per the publication, the cell subset or site label means: CD45RA+ positively selected. The receptors here all came from a man between 18 and 35 years old in good health.

The J gene is TRBJ1-2, the V gene TRBV7-8; D is possibly TRBD1 (5 bases). Germline values: CDR1 SGHVS, CDR2 FQNEAQ. The CDR3 consists of 13 residues. V lost 5 bases to trimming and J lost 6 bases, with 13 bases between them. The CDR3 loop reads CASSPAGRNGYTF. CDR3 nucleotide sequence: TGTGCCAGCAGCCCCGCAGGGCGGAATGGCTACACCTTC.

The CDR3 DNA is TGTGCCAGCATGATGGGCTGGACCGGGGCCAACGTCCTGACTTTC. Translating it yields CASMMGWTGANVLTF. The rearrangement joins TRBV6-5 to TRBJ2-6, with D hard to call. The germline V gene encodes CDR1 MNHEY and CDR2 SVGAGI. Trimming took 7 bases from V and 4 from J, leaving 14 bases between them. This CDR3 has 15 amino acids.

In DNA form, the CDR3 reads TGTGCCAGCAGTTACTCGTGGGGGTCCTATAATTCACCCCTCCACTTT. Translating gives CASSYSWGSYNSPLHF. The chain is built from TRBV6-6 and TRBJ1-6, with a possible D match to TRBD1 (5 bases). This CDR3 has 16 residues. Between the trimmed V and J ends, which lost 0 bases and 1 base, there was a span of 7 bases. CDR1 and CDR2 from the germline V gene are MNHNY and SVGAGI (reference sequence).

The rearrangement uses TRBV7-8 and TRBJ1-1; weak D call: TRBD1 (6 bases). The CDR3 has 15 residues. V lost 2 bases and J lost 5, with 15 bases in between. Germline assignment: CDR1 SGHVS and CDR2 FQNEAQ. The CDR3 spells CASSLTSRGDTEAFF. CDR3 sequence (DNA): TGTGCCAGCAGCTTAACATCCAGGGGAGATACTGAAGCTTTCTTT.

The chain recombines TRBV30 with TRBJ2-3; the match to TRBD2 covers 13 bases. Germline trimming cut 1 base from V and 5 bases from J; bases unmatched to any gene: 9. CDR3 size: 17 residues. The germline CDR1 and CDR2 sequences are GTSNPN and SVGIG (reference sequence). The CDR3 loop reads CAWSGSRTSGSIDTQYF. The CDR3 region has the DNA TGTGCCTGGAGTGGAAGCCGGACTAGCGGGAGTATAGATACGCAGTATTTT.

This clone was found once. The chain links TRBV19 to TRBJ2-3; the D call may be TRBD1 or TRBD2 (6 bases each). V lost 7 bases and J lost 4, with 18 bases in between. The CDR3 contains 15 residues. In germline, CDR1 is LNHDA, CDR2 SQIVND (reference sequence). CDR3 coding DNA: TGTGCCAGTATCTTTAGGGGGGATCGTCCAGATACGCAGTATTTT. It yields the protein CASIFRGDRPDTQYF.

The J gene is TRBJ2-3, the V gene TRBV5-4; 11 bases fit TRBD2. Germline V gene data show CDR1 as SGHNT and CDR2 as YYREEE (reference sequence). The CDR3 has 19 residues. Germline trimming cut 3 bases from V and 3 bases from J; bases unmatched to any gene: 15. The CDR3 sequence is CASSSAHSGGAGVTDTQYF. The CDR3 DNA reads as TGTGCCAGCAGCTCCGCTCATAGCGGGGGGGCGGGTGTGACAGATACGCAGTATTTT. Together with reference TRBV5-4 and TRBJ2-3, the CDR3 gives the full variable domain: ETGVTQSPTHLIKTRGQQVTLRCSSQSGHNTVSWYQQALGQGPQFIFQYYREEENGRGNFPPRFSGLQFPNYSSELNVNALELDDSALYLCASSSAHSGGAGVTDTQYFGPGTRLTVL.

The rearrangement joins TRBV6-1 to TRBJ2-2; a possible D gene is TRBD2 (5 bases). CDR1 is MNHNS, CDR2 SASEGT, per germline. Trimming stripped 0 bases from V and 5 bases from J, with 7 bases between. The CDR3 runs to 14 residues. The CDR3: CASSEAPGTGELFF. CDR3 sequence (DNA): TGTGCCAGCAGTGAAGCGCCGGGGACCGGGGAGCTGTTTTTT.

The J gene is TRBJ1-5, the V gene TRBV28; 8 nucleotides align to TRBD1. V was clipped by 5 bases and J by 1 base; unmatched bases: 7. The CDR3 covers 16 residues. Germline V lookup: CDR1 MDHEN, CDR2 SYDVKM. The CDR3 DNA sequence: TGTGCCAGCAGTGAAAACAGGGGGACGAGCAATCAGCCCCAGCATTTT. Its protein product is CASSENRGTSNQPQHF.

V gene TRBV4-1 combines with J gene TRBJ2-5; D is perhaps TRBD1 (6 bases). Germline V gene data show CDR1 as MGHRA and CDR2 as YSYEKL. V lost 5 bases, J lost 1 base, and 8 bases lay in between. This CDR3 comprises 13 residues. CDR3: CASSGQLQETQYF. CDR3 in DNA: TGCGCCAGCAGCGGACAGCTCCAAGAGACCCAGTACTTC.

This clone was detected only a few times. The J gene is TRBJ1-4, the V gene TRBV6-1; no reliable D call. V was cut by 2 bases and J by 15 bases, with 13 bases left in between. This CDR3 has 12 residues. Germline V gene sequence: CDR1 MNHNS, CDR2 SASEGT. CDR3 in amino acids: CASSEFTGEVFF. For the CDR3, the DNA is TGTGCCAGCAGTGAATTCACGGGAGAGGTGTTTTTT.

Comments on this clone: Other DNA variants within this sample encode the same CDR3. The chain recombines TRBV12-5 with TRBJ2-3; D uncertain. The CDR3 runs 11 residues. Looked up from germline, CDR1 is LGHNT and CDR2 is FRNRAP. Trimming left V 6 bases short and J 3 bases short, with 4 bases between. The CDR3 DNA is TGTGCTAGTGGCAGTACAGATACGCAGTATTTT. Amino acids: CASGSTDTQYF.

The V and J genes are TRBV29-1 and TRBJ2-3; 11 bases are a match to TRBD2. The CDR3 is made up of 15 amino acids. Per germline, CDR1 SQVTM and CDR2 ANQGSEA. The V segment lost 5 bases and the J segment 1 base; nucleotides outside the gene matches: 5. CDR3 sequence reads: CSVFLAGGRTDTQYF. DNA for the CDR3: TGCAGCGTTTTCCTAGCGGGGGGCCGCACAGATACGCAGTATTTT.

This chain joins TRBV5-1 and TRBJ2-5; TRBD2 is a possible D gene (5 bases). The CDR3 length is 12 residues. CDR1 is SGHRS, CDR2 YFSETQ, per germline. Trimming took 2 bases from V and 7 from J, leaving 9 bases between them. This CDR3 is CASSFEGATQYF. In nucleotides, the CDR3 is TGCGCCAGCAGCTTCGAGGGCGCGACCCAGTACTTC.

The chain has TRBV4-3 and TRBJ1-4, with D perhaps matching TRBD1 (5 bases). V dropped 4 bases and J dropped 8 bases, with 17 bases sitting between them. Looked up from germline, CDR1 is LGHNA and CDR2 is YSLEER. The CDR3 covers 15 residues. This CDR3 is CASSPAPGVGEKLFF. DNA of the CDR3: TGCGCCAGCAGCCCCGCCCCGGGGGTAGGGGAAAAACTGTTTTTT.

V gene TRBV29-1 combines with J gene TRBJ1-1; 10 bases are shared with TRBD1. V was clipped by 6 bases and J by 1 base; unmatched bases: 8. CDR1 is SQVTM and CDR2 is ANQGSEA in the germline V gene. This CDR3 has 15 amino acids. The CDR3 DNA is TGCAGCGTCATCTACCGGGACAGGGGGAACACTGAAGCTTTCTTT. As protein: CSVIYRDRGNTEAFF.

The rearrangement uses TRBV11-2 and TRBJ2-3; D remains ambiguous. V was clipped by 0 bases and J by 4 bases, with 14 bases between them. This CDR3 region has 16 residues. Germline V CDR1 and CDR2: SGHAT, FQNNGV. The CDR3 sequence: CASSLDFASQPDTQYF. The CDR3 DNA reads as TGTGCCAGCAGCTTAGATTTCGCTAGTCAGCCAGATACGCAGTATTTT.

The V gene is TRBV7-6, the J gene TRBJ2-5, with 7 bases fitting TRBD2. The tail of the sequence fits TRBJ2-7 better, so the J call may be wrong. The CDR3 is 15 residues long. Per germline, CDR1 SGHVS and CDR2 FNYEAQ. CDR3 coding DNA: TGTGCCAGCAGCCCGGGGCTAGCGGAGCCCTACGAGCAGTACTTC. As protein: CASSPGLAEPYEQYF.

This chain connects TRBV19 to TRBJ2-5; 7 positions match TRBD2. The CDR3 has 16 amino acids. From germline, CDR1 is LNHDA and CDR2 SQIVND (reference sequence). Trimming cost V 3 bases and J 2 bases; bases outside gene matches: 9. CDR3 residues: CASSIFPAGSQETQYF. CDR3 DNA sequence: TGTGCCAGTAGTATTTTCCCAGCGGGGAGTCAAGAGACCCAGTACTTC.

CDR3 DNA sequence: TGTGCCAGCAGGGCACAGGGGCAGAGCACTGAAGCTTTCTTT. Translating gives CASRAQGQSTEAFF. The V gene is TRBV2, the J gene TRBJ1-1; TRBD1 matches at 7 bases. The CDR3 spans 14 residues. Germline V gene data show CDR1 as SNHLY and CDR2 as FYNNEI. With 6 bases clipped from V and 4 bases from J, the junction kept 8 bases outside the gene matches. Together with reference TRBV2 and TRBJ1-1, the CDR3 gives the full variable domain: EPEVTQTPSHQVTQMGQEVILRCVPISNHLYFYWYRQILGQKVEFLVSFYNNEISEKSEIFDDQFSVERPDGSNFTLKIRSTKLEDSAMYFCASRAQGQSTEAFFGQGTRLTVV.

This clone showed up just a few times. J is TRBJ1-1 and V is TRBV30; 10 bases match TRBD1. This CDR3 spans 15 amino acids. Germline V CDR1 and CDR2: GTSNPN, SVGIG (reference sequence). The junction had 12 bases not matched to a gene; V was cut back by 7 bases and J by 4 bases. CDR3 sequence reads: CASCNSGTGVTEAFF. For the CDR3, the DNA is TGTGCCTCCTGCAACTCCGGGACAGGGGTCACTGAAGCTTTCTTT.

This sequence joins TRBV7-6 and TRBJ2-2; 9 nucleotides match TRBD2. Unmatched junction bases numbered 15, after V lost 4 bases and J lost 6 bases. CDR1 and CDR2 (germline): SGHVS, FNYEAQ. The CDR3 covers 18 residues. CDR3 bases: TGTGCCAGCAGCTCCTTAGCGGGGGCCCCTGTCGTCTCCGGGGAGCTGTTTTTT. Amino acids: CASSSLAGAPVVSGELFF.

This rearrangement joins TRBV5-4 to TRBJ1-4, with 12 bases fitting TRBD1. Germline CDR1 and CDR2: SGHNT and YYREEE (reference sequence). The CDR3 contains 19 residues. With V trimmed by 0 bases and J by 5 bases, 11 bases remained unmatched. The CDR3 DNA follows: TGTGCCAGCAGCTTGGGCGGGACAGGGGGCAACGTGGGGAATGAAAAACTGTTTTTT. This encodes CASSLGGTGGNVGNEKLFF.